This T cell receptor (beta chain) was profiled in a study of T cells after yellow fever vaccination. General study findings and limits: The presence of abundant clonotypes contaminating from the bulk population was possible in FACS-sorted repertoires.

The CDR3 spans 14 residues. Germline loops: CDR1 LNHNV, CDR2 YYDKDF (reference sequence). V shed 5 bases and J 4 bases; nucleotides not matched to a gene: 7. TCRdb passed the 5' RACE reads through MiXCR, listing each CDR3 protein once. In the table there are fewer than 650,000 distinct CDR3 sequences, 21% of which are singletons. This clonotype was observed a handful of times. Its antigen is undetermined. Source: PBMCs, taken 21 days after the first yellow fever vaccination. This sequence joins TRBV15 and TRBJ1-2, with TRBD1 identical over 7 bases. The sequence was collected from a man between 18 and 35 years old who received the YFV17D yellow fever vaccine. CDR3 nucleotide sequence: TGTGCCACCAGCGGTGACGCAGGGGGCTATGGCTACACCTTC. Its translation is CATSGDAGGYGYTF.